The present TCR beta chain was sequenced within a study of post-analysis software for immune sequencing data. The overall study: The courses of disease that were included comprised relapsing-remitting, secondary progressive and progressive-relapsing multiple sclerosis.

Between the trimmed V and J ends, which lost 5 bases and 4 bases, there was a span of 9 bases. This CDR3 has 11 amino acids. The germline gives CDR1 DFQATT, CDR2 SNEGSKA (reference sequence). Unique molecular identifiers tagged the TCR beta cDNA libraries. Each batch of roughly 1 to 11 million T cells produced 490,000 or so cDNA molecules. TCRdb reanalysed the PCR reads using MiXCR and keeps one entry per CDR3 protein. The repertoire includes 400,000 to 500,000 distinct CDR3 sequences, roughly 38% of them detected once, and approximately 7.1% sits in the top ten. On this clonotype itself: The target antigen is unknown.

Study observations and caveats: A few TRBV segments appeared more often in patients than in controls, and TRBV5-6, TRBV5-1 and TRBV20-1 were among these. Among multiple sclerosis patients, normalized Chao1 diversity was significantly below that of controls. F measure clustering grouped samples strongly by preparation batch.

This receptor was obtained from a girl aged 2 to 10 with multiple sclerosis. The gene calls are TRBV20-1 and TRBJ2-7; D gene uncertain. Sequenced: blood. CDR3 in amino acids: CSAEYYYEQYF. CDR3 nucleotide sequence: TGCAGTGCTGAGTACTATTACGAGCAGTACTTC.